The 9 T cell receptor beta chains below all came from one sample that was sequenced in a study of blood T cell repertoires in COVID-19 (dated by TCRdb to about 2020). The library was made by the immunoSEQ multiplex PCR assay. Imported from immuneACCESS, the table was reduced by TCRdb to in-frame sequences with V and J called. These copies leave out some clones; in studies compared against another copy, an unresolved V gene accounts for under half, and the cause of the remainder is not known. The sample table records about 490,000 clones; approximately 85% of these occur just once. About 3% of the sample is held by the ten biggest clonotypes. Sequencing input: peripheral blood. Receptors were obtained from a human donor in a cohort sampled during active COVID-19.

This clone turned up a few times. V usage is TRBV27 and J usage is TRBJ2-7, with TRBD2 identical over 8 bases. Trimming at V came to 3 bases and at J to 5 bases, leaving 6 bases not matched to a gene. CDR3 length: 14 residues. Germline CDR1 and CDR2: MNHEY and SMNVEV (reference sequence). CDR3 coding DNA: TGTGCCAGCAGTTTGAGCGGGAGTTGGGACGAGCAGTACTTC. Its protein is CASSLSGSWDEQYF.

The chain joins TRBV28 to TRBJ2-6, with D possibly being TRBD2 (8 bases). Trimming shortened V by 5 bases and J by 0 bases, and 14 bases separated the two germline ends. The CDR3 totals 17 residues. Per germline, CDR1 MDHEN and CDR2 SYDVKM. The CDR3 nucleotides read TGTGCCAGCAGTCGGGGGGGACAGATCTCTGGGGCCAACGTCCTGACTTTC. It translates to CASSRGGQISGANVLTF.

J is TRBJ1-2 and V is TRBV30, with TRBD1 as a possible D gene (6 bases). Per the germline V gene, CDR1 is GTSNPN and CDR2 is SVGIG (reference sequence). Trimming left V 2 bases short and J 4 bases short, with 14 bases between. The CDR3 length is 14 residues. CDR3 loop: CAWSSRKGGYGYTF. Written as DNA, the CDR3 is TGTGCCTGGAGTTCCCGAAAAGGGGGCTATGGCTACACCTTC.

This rearrangement joins TRBV7-9 to TRBJ1-6, with 7 positions matching TRBD1. Germline V gene data show CDR1 as SEHNR and CDR2 as FQNEAQ (reference sequence). The CDR3 sequence is 15 residues long. The trim removed 4 bases at V and 6 bases at J, leaving 6 bases unmatched. The CDR3 nucleotides are TGTGCCAGCAGCTCCCCGGGACAGACTAATTCACCCCTCCACTTT. Its translation: CASSSPGQTNSPLHF.

To note about this clone: A junction boundary mismatches the germline segment, possibly from a read error. This rearrangement joins TRBV12-3 or TRBV12-4 to TRBJ2-1, with D possibly being TRBD2 (6 bases). This CDR3 has 10 amino acids. Written as DNA, the CDR3 is TGTGCCAGCAGTTTAGGGGAGGCAGTCTTC. Translating it yields CASSLGEAVF.

V and J are TRBV3-1 (or the pseudogene TRBV3-2) and TRBJ2-5, with 9 bases aligning to TRBD1. V shed 0 bases, J shed 4 bases, and the junction held 6 bases outside the gene matches. This CDR3 is built from 16 residues. Germline lookup yields CDR1 LGHDT and CDR2 YNNKEL (reference sequence). The CDR3 sequence: CASSQDLGQGSETQYF. The DNA of the CDR3 is TGTGCCAGCAGCCAAGATCTCGGACAGGGGTCAGAGACCCAGTACTTC.

V and J are TRBV18 and TRBJ2-3, with TRBD2 as a possible D gene (6 bases). From germline, CDR1 is KGHSH and CDR2 LQKENI. The CDR3 length is 16 residues. Trimming removed 0 bases at V and 2 bases at J, with 12 bases between. The CDR3 reads CASSPPLGEVTDTQYF. In nucleotides, the CDR3 is TGTGCCAGCTCACCACCACTAGGGGAGGTCACAGATACGCAGTATTTT.

J is TRBJ1-2 and V is TRBV5-4, with TRBD1 identical over 8 bases. The CDR3 covers 14 residues. Germline V CDR1 and CDR2: SGHNT, YYREEE (reference sequence). With 1 base clipped from V and 7 bases from J, the junction kept 6 bases outside the gene matches. CDR3 residues: CASSLRQGAAGYTF. CDR3 nucleotide sequence: TGTGCCAGCAGCTTGCGGCAGGGGGCAGCTGGCTACACCTTC.

J is TRBJ1-3 and V is TRBV27; TRBD1 matches 8 bases. The V and J ends lost 11 bases and 0 bases, in that order; junction bases with no gene match: 3. Germline V gene lookup returns CDR1 MNHEY and CDR2 SMNVEV (reference sequence). The CDR3 is 13 residues long. Here the CDR3 DNA reads TGTGCCTCAGGGGGCAGCTCTGGAAACACCATATATTTT. The encoded protein is CASGGSSGNTIYF.